This T cell receptor (beta chain) came from a study of metastatic and nonmetastatic thyroid tumors. Until they underwent thyroid surgery, no patient had received any treatment. Original processing notes: To classify distant metastasis in papillary thyroid cancer, a model was built from CDR3 differences across clinicopathological groups. TCRdb called clones again from the PCR reads with MiXCR. TCRdb, not the authors, supplied the V and J calls. The sample holds 15,000 to 20,000 clones, under 25% seen once. Germline V gene data show CDR1 as SGHAT and CDR2 as FQNNGV. This CDR3 is built from 16 residues. V was clipped by 4 bases and J by 2 bases; unmatched bases: 7. The sample holds a few counts of this clone.

The sequencing input was adjacent normal tissue. The chain links TRBV11-2 to TRBJ1-3; 8 bases are a match to TRBD1. This clonotype was sampled from a female donor with papillary thyroid cancer or a benign thyroid nodule (not recorded which). Some clones in this sample may be carry-over from other donors' samples. This CDR3 reads CASSSSTGATGNTIYF. CDR3 in DNA: TGTGCCAGCAGCTCCTCGACAGGGGCAACTGGAAACACCATATATTTT.